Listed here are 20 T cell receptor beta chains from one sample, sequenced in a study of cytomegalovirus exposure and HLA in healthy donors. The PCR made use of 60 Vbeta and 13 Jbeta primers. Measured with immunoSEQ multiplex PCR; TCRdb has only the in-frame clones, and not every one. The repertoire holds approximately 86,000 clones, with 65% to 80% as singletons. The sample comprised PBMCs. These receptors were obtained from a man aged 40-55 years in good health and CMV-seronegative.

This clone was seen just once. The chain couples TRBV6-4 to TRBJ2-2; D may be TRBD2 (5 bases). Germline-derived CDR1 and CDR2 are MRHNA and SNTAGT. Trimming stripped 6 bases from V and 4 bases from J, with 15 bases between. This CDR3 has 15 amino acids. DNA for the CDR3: TGTGCCAGCAGCCGCCACGGGGAGAGCACCGGGGAGCTGTTTTTT. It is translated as CASSRHGESTGELFF.

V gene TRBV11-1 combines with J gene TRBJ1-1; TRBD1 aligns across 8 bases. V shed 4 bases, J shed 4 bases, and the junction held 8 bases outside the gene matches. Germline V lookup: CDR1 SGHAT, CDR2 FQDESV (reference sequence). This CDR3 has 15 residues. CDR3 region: CASSSDRDRSTEAFF. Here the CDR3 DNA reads TGTGCCAGCAGCTCGGACAGGGACCGGAGCACTGAAGCTTTCTTT. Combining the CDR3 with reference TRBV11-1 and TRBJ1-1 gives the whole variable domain EAEVAQSPRYKITEKSQAVAFWCDPISGHATLYWYRQILGQGPELLVQFQDESVVDDSQLPKDRFSAERLKGVDSTLKIQPAELGDSAMYLCASSSDRDRSTEAFFGQGTRLTVV.

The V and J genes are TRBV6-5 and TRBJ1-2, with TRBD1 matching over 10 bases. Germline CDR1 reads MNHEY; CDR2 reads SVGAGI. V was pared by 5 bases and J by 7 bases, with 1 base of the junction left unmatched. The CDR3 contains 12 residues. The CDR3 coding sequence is TGTGCCAGCAGTGACAGGGGGCGTGGCTACACCTTC. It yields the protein CASSDRGRGYTF.

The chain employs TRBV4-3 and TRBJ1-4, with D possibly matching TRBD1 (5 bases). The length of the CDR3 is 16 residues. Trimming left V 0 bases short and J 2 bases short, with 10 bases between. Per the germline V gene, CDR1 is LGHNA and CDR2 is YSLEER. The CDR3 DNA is TGCGCCAGCAGCCAAGATTGGGGGGTTACTAATGAAAAACTGTTTTTT. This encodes CASSQDWGVTNEKLFF.

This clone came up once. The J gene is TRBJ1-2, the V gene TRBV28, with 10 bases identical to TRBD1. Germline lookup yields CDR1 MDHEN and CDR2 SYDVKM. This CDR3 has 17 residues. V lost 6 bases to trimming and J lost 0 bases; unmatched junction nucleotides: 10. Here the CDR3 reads CASSAVRDRGANYGYTF. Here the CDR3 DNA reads TGTGCCAGCAGCGCAGTGAGGGACAGGGGAGCTAACTATGGCTACACCTTC.

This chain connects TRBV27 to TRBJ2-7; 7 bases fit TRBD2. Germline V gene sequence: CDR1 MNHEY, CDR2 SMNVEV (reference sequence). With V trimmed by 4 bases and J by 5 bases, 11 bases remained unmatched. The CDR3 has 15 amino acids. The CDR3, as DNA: TGTGCCAGCAGTTCCCTAGGCGGGGGTTCCCACGAGCAGTACTTC. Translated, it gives CASSSLGGGSHEQYF.

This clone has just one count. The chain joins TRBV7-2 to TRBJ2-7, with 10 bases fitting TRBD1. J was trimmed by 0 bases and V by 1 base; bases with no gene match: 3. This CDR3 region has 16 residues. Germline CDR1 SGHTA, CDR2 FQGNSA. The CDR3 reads CASSLGTGGFSYEQYF. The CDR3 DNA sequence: TGTGCCAGCAGCTTAGGGACAGGGGGATTCTCCTACGAGCAGTACTTC.

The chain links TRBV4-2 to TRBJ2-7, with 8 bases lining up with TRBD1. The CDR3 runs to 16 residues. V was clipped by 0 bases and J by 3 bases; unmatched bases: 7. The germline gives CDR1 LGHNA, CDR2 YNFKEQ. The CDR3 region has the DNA TGTGCCAGCAGCCAAGATAACAGGGGGACCTTCTACGAGCAGTACTTC. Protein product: CASSQDNRGTFYEQYF.

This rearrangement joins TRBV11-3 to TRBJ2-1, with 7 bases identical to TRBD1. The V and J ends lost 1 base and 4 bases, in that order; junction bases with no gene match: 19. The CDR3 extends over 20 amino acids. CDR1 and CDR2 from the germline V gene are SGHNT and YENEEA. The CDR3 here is CASSLGWVAEGGEDYNEQFF. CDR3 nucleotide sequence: TGTGCCAGCAGCTTAGGATGGGTAGCTGAAGGGGGCGAAGATTACAATGAGCAGTTCTTC.

CDR3 sequence: CASTAFLTGRGTNTEAFF. For the CDR3, the DNA is TGTGCCAGCACCGCTTTCCTCACAGGGAGGGGAACAAACACTGAAGCTTTCTTT. The chain recombines TRBV7-9 with TRBJ1-1; the D gene is possibly TRBD1 (6 bases). The germline V gene has CDR1 SEHNR and CDR2 FQNEAQ (reference sequence). The V gene lost 7 bases and the J gene lost 2 bases, with 26 bases spanning the gap. The CDR3 is 18 amino acids.

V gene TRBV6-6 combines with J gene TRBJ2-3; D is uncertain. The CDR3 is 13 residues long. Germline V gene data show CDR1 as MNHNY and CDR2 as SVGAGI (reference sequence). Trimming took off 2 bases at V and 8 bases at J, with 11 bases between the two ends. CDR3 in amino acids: CASSYLNCCTQYF. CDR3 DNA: TGTGCCAGCAGTTACCTAAATTGTTGTACGCAGTATTTT.

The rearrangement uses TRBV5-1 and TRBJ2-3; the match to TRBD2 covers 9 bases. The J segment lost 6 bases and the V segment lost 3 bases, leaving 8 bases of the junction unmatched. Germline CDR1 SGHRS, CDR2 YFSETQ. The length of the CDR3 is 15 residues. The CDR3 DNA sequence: TGCGCCAGCAGCTCTAGCGGGGCCCCCGCGGATACGCAGTATTTT. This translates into CASSSSGAPADTQYF. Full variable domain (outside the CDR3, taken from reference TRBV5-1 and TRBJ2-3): KAGVTQTPRYLIKTRGQQVTLSCSPISGHRSVSWYQQTPGQGLQFLFEYFSETQRNKGNFPGRFSGRQFSNSRSEMNVSTLELGDSALYLCASSSSGAPADTQYFGPGTRLTVL.

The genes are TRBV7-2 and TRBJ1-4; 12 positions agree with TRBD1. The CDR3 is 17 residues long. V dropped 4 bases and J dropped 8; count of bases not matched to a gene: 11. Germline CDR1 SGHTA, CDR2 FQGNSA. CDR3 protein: CASSSRDRGRMEEKLFF. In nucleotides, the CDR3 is TGTGCCAGCAGCTCTAGGGACAGGGGGCGGATGGAGGAAAAACTGTTTTTT. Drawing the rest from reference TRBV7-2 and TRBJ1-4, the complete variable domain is GAGVSQSPSNKVTEKGKDVELRCDPISGHTALYWYRQSLGQGLEFLIYFQGNSAPDKSGLPSDRFSAERTGGSVSTLTIQRTQQEDSAVYLCASSSRDRGRMEEKLFFGSGTQLSVL.

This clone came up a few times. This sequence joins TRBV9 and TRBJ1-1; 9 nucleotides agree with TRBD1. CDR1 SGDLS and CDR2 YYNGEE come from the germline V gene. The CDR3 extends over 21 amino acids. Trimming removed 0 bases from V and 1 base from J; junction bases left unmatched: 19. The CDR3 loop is CASSVERAGTGTHPWNTEAFF. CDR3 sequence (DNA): TGTGCCAGCAGCGTAGAACGGGCCGGGACAGGGACCCACCCCTGGAACACTGAAGCTTTCTTT.

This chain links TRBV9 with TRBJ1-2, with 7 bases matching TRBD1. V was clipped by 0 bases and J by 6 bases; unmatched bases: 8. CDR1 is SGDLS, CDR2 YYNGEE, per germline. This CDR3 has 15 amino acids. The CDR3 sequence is CASSVGPGGGHGYTF. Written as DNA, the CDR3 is TGTGCCAGCAGCGTAGGGCCAGGGGGAGGCCATGGCTACACCTTC.

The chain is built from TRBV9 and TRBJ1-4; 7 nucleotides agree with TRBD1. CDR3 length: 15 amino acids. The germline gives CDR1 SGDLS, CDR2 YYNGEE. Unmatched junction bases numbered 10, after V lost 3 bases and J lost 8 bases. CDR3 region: CASSARTGEREKLFF. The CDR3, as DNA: TGTGCCAGCAGCGCTAGGACAGGAGAGAGGGAAAAACTGTTTTTT.

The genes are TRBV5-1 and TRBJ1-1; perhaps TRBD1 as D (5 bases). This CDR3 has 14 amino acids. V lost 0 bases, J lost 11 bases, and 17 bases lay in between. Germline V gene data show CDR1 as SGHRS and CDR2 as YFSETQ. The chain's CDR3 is CASSLVRQTPRAFF. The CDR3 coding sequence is TGCGCCAGCAGCTTGGTGAGACAGACCCCCCGGGCTTTCTTT.

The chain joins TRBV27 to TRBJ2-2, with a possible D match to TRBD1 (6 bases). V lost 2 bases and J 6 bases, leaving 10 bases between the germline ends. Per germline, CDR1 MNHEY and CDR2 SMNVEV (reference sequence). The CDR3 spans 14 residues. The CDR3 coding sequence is TGTGCCAGCAGTTTAACAGGGTTCCCCGGGGAGCTGTTTTTT. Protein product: CASSLTGFPGELFF.

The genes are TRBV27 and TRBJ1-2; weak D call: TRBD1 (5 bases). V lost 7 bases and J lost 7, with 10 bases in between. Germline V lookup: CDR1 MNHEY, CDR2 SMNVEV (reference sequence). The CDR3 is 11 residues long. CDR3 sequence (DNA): TGTGCCAGCACGGCAGGGCTTGGCTACACCTTC. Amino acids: CASTAGLGYTF.

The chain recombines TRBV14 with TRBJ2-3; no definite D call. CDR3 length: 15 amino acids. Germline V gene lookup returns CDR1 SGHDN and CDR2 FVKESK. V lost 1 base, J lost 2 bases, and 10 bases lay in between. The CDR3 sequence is CASSQVLSSTDTQYF. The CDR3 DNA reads TGTGCCAGCAGCCAAGTATTGAGTTCCACAGATACGCAGTATTTT.